The 5 T cell receptor beta chains presented below share a single source sample, sequenced in a study of shared clonotypes between healthy human individuals. Method: immunoSEQ multiplex PCR; TCRdb's copy keeps in-frame clones and lacks some. This table holds 850,000 to 1,200,000 clones, around 74% found once. The sample taken for sequencing was memory CD4+ T cells sorted from blood. Stated subset: CD45RA-negative fraction. Receptor source: a man between 18 and 35 years old in good health.

The J gene is TRBJ1-2, the V gene TRBV10-3; 8 bases line up with TRBD1. CDR1 and CDR2 from the germline V gene are ENHRY and SYGVKD. This CDR3 comprises 12 residues. With 7 bases clipped from V and 6 bases from J, the junction kept 4 bases outside the gene matches. This chain's CDR3 is CAIMETGDGYTF. Written as DNA, the CDR3 is TGTGCCATCATGGAGACAGGGGATGGCTACACCTTC.

On this clone itself: Other DNA sequences in the sample encode the same CDR3. The chain recombines TRBV11-2 with TRBJ2-1, with 9 bases matching TRBD1. J was trimmed by 5 bases and V by 4 bases; bases with no gene match: 0. The CDR3 extends over 13 amino acids. Per germline, CDR1 SGHAT and CDR2 FQNNGV. This CDR3 reads CASSWTGDNEQFF. The CDR3 DNA reads as TGTGCCAGCAGCTGGACAGGGGACAATGAGCAGTTCTTC.

This clone was counted once. The V and J genes are TRBV27 and TRBJ1-5; no firm D call. The CDR3 sequence is 13 residues long. CDR1 is MNHEY and CDR2 is SMNVEV in the germline V gene (reference sequence). V lost 4 bases and J 7 bases, leaving 11 bases between the germline ends. The CDR3, as DNA: TGTGCCAGCAGTTCCCACAGAGGACAGCCCCAGCATTTT. Translating gives CASSSHRGQPQHF.

The rearrangement uses TRBV15 and TRBJ2-5, with TRBD2 matching 8 bases. V lost 3 bases, J lost 5 bases, and 5 bases stayed unmatched. CDR1 and CDR2 (germline): LNHNV, YYDKDF (reference sequence). This CDR3 has 14 residues. The CDR3 reads CATSSGGGYETQYF. The DNA of the CDR3 is TGTGCCACCAGCAGCGGGGGGGGCTACGAGACCCAGTACTTC.

The chain joins TRBV7-3 to TRBJ2-2; weak D call: TRBD2 (6 bases). This CDR3 spans 17 amino acids. V was clipped by 1 base and J by 0 bases, with 12 bases between them. Germline CDR1 reads SGHTA; CDR2 reads FQGTGA. CDR3 protein: CASSLKSGGANTGELFF. Written as DNA, the CDR3 is TGTGCCAGCAGCTTAAAATCTGGCGGGGCGAACACCGGGGAGCTGTTTTTT. Full variable domain (rest looked up from reference TRBV7-3 and TRBJ2-2): GAGVSQTPSNKVTEKGKYVELRCDPISGHTALYWYRQSLGQGPEFLIYFQGTGAADDSGLPNDRFFAVRPEGSVSTLKIQRTERGDSAVYLCASSLKSGGANTGELFFGEGSRLTVL.